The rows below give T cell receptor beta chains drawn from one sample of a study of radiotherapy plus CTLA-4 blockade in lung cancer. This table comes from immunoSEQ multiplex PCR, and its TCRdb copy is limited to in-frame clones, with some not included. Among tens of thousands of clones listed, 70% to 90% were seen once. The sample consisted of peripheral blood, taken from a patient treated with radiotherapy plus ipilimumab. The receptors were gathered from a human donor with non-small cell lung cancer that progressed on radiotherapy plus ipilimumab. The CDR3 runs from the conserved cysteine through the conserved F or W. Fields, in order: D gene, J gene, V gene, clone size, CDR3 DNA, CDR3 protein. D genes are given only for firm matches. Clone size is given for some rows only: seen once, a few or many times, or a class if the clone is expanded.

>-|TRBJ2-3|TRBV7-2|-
TGTGCCAGCAGTTTAACACGGGGGATCGGCACAGATACGCAGTATTTT
CASSLTRGIGTDTQYF
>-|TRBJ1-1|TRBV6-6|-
TGTGCCAGCTCCCAGACTGGACAGCTATACACTGAAGCTTTCTTT
CASSQTGQLYTEAFF
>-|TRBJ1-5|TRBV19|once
TGTGCCAGTAGTATGCGCTCTTGGGGCAGCAATCAGCCCCAGCATTTT
CASSMRSWGSNQPQHF
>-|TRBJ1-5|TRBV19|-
TGTGCCAGTGACTCCGGGGGGGGCAATCAGCCCCAGCATTTT
CASDSGGGNQPQHF
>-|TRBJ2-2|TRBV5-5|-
TGTGCCAGCAGGACGACAGCAAACACCGGGGAGCTGTTTTTT
CASRTTANTGELFF
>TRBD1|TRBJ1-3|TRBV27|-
TGTGCCAGCAGTCCCCTCTCCCCTCCGGGACAGGGAGGTGGAAACACCATATATTTT
CASSPLSPPGQGGGNTIYF
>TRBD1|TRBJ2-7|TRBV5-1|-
TGCGCCAGCAGCTTGCCCCGACAGGGCGAATTCTCCTACGAGCAGTACTTC
CASSLPRQGEFSYEQYF
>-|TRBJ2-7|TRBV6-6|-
TGTGCCAGCAGCCGTTACAGTACCTCCTACGAGCAGTACTTC
CASSRYSTSYEQYF
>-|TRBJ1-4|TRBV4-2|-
TGTGCCAGCAGCCAAGCTCCTTGGGGGGCTAATGAAAAACTGTTTTTT
CASSQAPWGANEKLFF
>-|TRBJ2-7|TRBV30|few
TGTGCCTGGAGTTCCGGGGAAGAAACCTACGAGCAGTACTTC
CAWSSGEETYEQYF
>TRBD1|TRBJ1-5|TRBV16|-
TGTGCCAGCAGCCAATTTCCAGGGGGCGATCATCAGCCCCAGCATTTT
CASSQFPGGDHQPQHF
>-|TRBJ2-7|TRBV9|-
TGTGCCAGCAGCGAGGACACGTCCTACGAGCAGTACTTC
CASSEDTSYEQYF
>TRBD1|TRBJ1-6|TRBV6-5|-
TGTGCCAGCAGTTGGACAGGGACTGATAATTCACCCCTCCACTTT
CASSWTGTDNSPLHF
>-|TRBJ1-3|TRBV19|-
TGTGCCAGTACCACCACAGGTGCCGGAAACACCATATATTTT
CASTTTGAGNTIYF
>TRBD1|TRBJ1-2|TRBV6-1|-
TGTGCCACCCATACCTTACTTGACAGGGGGGATGGCTACACCTTC
CATHTLLDRGDGYTF
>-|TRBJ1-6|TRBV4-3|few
TGCGCCAGCAGCCAAGATGCGGGGGAATGGTCACCCCTCCACTTT
CASSQDAGEWSPLHF
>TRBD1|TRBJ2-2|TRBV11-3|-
TGTGCCAGCAGCCGGGACAGGGGGTTCACCGGGGAGCTGTTTTTT
CASSRDRGFTGELFF
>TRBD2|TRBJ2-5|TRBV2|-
TGTGCCAGCGGCGGGGCGGGGGGCCCTACCCACCGAGAGACCCAGTACTTC
CASGGAGGPTHRETQYF
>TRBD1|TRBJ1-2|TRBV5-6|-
TGTGCCAGCAGCTTCCGGGACAGGAGACCCTATGGCTACACCTTC
CASSFRDRRPYGYTF
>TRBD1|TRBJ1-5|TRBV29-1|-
TGCAGCGCCGCCTCCGGGACAGGGGGCTCGGATCAGCATTTT
CSAASGTGGSDQHF
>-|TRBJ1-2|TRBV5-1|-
TGCGCCAGCAGCCTAACCCCCCTTATCGGCAGGGCCGGGTATGGCTACACCTTC
CASSLTPLIGRAGYGYTF
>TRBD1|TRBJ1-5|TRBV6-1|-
TGTGCCAGCAGGGGACAGGGTTCGGTTCAGCCCCAGCATTTT
CASRGQGSVQPQHF
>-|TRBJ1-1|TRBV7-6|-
TGTGCCAGCAGCTTACAGGAAACGACTGAAGCTTTCTTT
CASSLQETTEAFF
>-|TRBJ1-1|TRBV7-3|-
TGTGCCAGCAGCTTAAGGGTCGGGAGAATGAACACTGAAGCTTTCTTT
CASSLRVGRMNTEAFF
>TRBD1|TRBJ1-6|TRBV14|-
TGTGCCAGCAGCAGACAACAGGGGAGCGGTTCACCCCTCCACTTT
CASSRQQGSGSPLHF
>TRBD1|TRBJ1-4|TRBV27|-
TGTGCCAGCAGTCCCAGGGGGGATGGTGAAAAACTGTTTTTT
CASSPRGDGEKLFF
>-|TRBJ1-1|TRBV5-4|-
TGTGCCAGCAGCTCCACACCTTTCACTGAAGCTTTCTTT
CASSSTPFTEAFF